Listed below are T cell receptor beta chains from one sample, sequenced in a study of shared clonotypes between healthy human individuals. The protocol was immunoSEQ multiplex PCR, while the TCRdb copy is restricted to in-frame clones and leaves out a portion. Of 750,000 to 1,000,000 clones in the sample, roughly 92% were seen once. The source material was naive CD8+ T cells sorted from blood. These receptors originate from a man younger than 40 in good health. The CDR3 runs from the conserved cysteine through the conserved F or W. The D gene is left open where the match is weak. The size entry is marked missing in some rows and otherwise reads once, few, many or a size class.

abundance: -
v_gene: TRBV6-6
j_gene: TRBJ2-2
d_gene: -
CDR3nt: TGTGCCAGCAGTTCAAATAGCGCGGGGGAGCTGTTTTTT
CDR3aa: CASSSNSAGELFF

abundance: -
v_gene: TRBV4-3
j_gene: TRBJ2-7
d_gene: -
CDR3nt: TGCGCCAGCAGCCCAAGCAGGGCGCTCGAGCAGTACTTC
CDR3aa: CASSPSRALEQYF

abundance: -
v_gene: TRBV30
j_gene: TRBJ1-1
d_gene: -
CDR3nt: TGTGCCTGGACGAGACAGGCTATGAACACTGAAGCTTTCTTT
CDR3aa: CAWTRQAMNTEAFF

abundance: -
v_gene: TRBV9
j_gene: TRBJ2-1
d_gene: -
CDR3nt: TGTGCCAGCAGCGTAGAGGTGTACAATGAGCAGTTCTTC
CDR3aa: CASSVEVYNEQFF

abundance: -
v_gene: TRBV7-9
j_gene: TRBJ1-3
d_gene: -
CDR3nt: TGTGCCAGCAGCCCCTCCCCGGGTGCTGGAAACACCATATATTTT
CDR3aa: CASSPSPGAGNTIYF

abundance: -
v_gene: TRBV7-9
j_gene: TRBJ2-3
d_gene: TRBD2
CDR3nt: TGTGCCAGCAGCTTGGAGTGGCGGGAGGGTGCCTATACGCAGTATTTT
CDR3aa: CASSLEWREGAYTQYF

abundance: once
v_gene: TRBV27
j_gene: TRBJ2-1
d_gene: -
CDR3nt: TGTGCCAGCAGTTCCCTAGCCGGCTACAATGAGCAGTTCTTC
CDR3aa: CASSSLAGYNEQFF

abundance: -
v_gene: TRBV11-2
j_gene: TRBJ2-1
d_gene: TRBD1
CDR3nt: TGTGCCAGCAGCAACATCGGGACAGTCAATGAGCAGTTCTTC
CDR3aa: CASSNIGTVNEQFF

abundance: -
v_gene: TRBV27
j_gene: TRBJ2-3
d_gene: TRBD1
CDR3nt: TGTGCCAGCAGTTCAAGACAGGGCCGGGACACAAATACGCAGTATTTT
CDR3aa: CASSSRQGRDTNTQYF

abundance: -
v_gene: TRBV28
j_gene: TRBJ2-3
d_gene: -
CDR3nt: TGTGCCAGCAGTTTAACCCCCAGTACGCGGGCTTCTAGCACAGATACGCAGTATTTT
CDR3aa: CASSLTPSTRASSTDTQYF

abundance: -
v_gene: TRBV7-9
j_gene: TRBJ2-3
d_gene: -
CDR3nt: TGTGCCAGCAGCTTAGCAGTAAGCACAGATACGCAGTATTTT
CDR3aa: CASSLAVSTDTQYF

abundance: -
v_gene: TRBV28
j_gene: TRBJ2-4
d_gene: TRBD2
CDR3nt: TGTGCCAGCAACCCCCTGATCGGGAGGGCCAAAAACATTCAGTACTTC
CDR3aa: CASNPLIGRAKNIQYF

abundance: -
v_gene: TRBV7-2
j_gene: TRBJ2-1
d_gene: -
CDR3nt: TGTGCCAGCAGCTTCACGCCTGACAATGAGCAGTTCTTC
CDR3aa: CASSFTPDNEQFF

abundance: -
v_gene: TRBV19
j_gene: TRBJ2-7
d_gene: -
CDR3nt: TGTGCCAGTAGCCTGACAGCGAGCTCCTACGAGCAGTACTTC
CDR3aa: CASSLTASSYEQYF

abundance: -
v_gene: TRBV28
j_gene: TRBJ2-5
d_gene: -
CDR3nt: TGTGCCAGCAGCCGACCCGGACCGGCGGGGCAAGAGACCCAGTACTTC
CDR3aa: CASSRPGPAGQETQYF

abundance: -
v_gene: TRBV2
j_gene: TRBJ2-7
d_gene: -
CDR3nt: TGTGCCAGCAGTGAAAATTGGGGAACCAATTACGAGCAGTACTTC
CDR3aa: CASSENWGTNYEQYF

abundance: -
v_gene: TRBV7-3
j_gene: TRBJ2-1
d_gene: -
CDR3nt: TGTGCCAGCAGCTTAACGTCGGATGAGCAGTTCTTC
CDR3aa: CASSLTSDEQFF

abundance: -
v_gene: TRBV7-6
j_gene: TRBJ2-2
d_gene: TRBD2
CDR3nt: TGTGCCAGCAGCCCCCCCGGGGGGGCTAGCGGGCCGGAGGTTCCCGGGGAGCTGTTTTTT
CDR3aa: CASSPPGGASGPEVPGELFF

abundance: -
v_gene: TRBV5-4
j_gene: TRBJ2-7
d_gene: TRBD1
CDR3nt: TGTGCCAGCAGCTTGGGGGACAGCAACTACGAGCAGTACTTC
CDR3aa: CASSLGDSNYEQYF

abundance: -
v_gene: TRBV5-5
j_gene: TRBJ2-2
d_gene: -
CDR3nt: TGTGCCAGCCACGGCGGCACAACGAACACCGGGGAGCTGTTTTTT
CDR3aa: CASHGGTTNTGELFF

abundance: -
v_gene: TRBV9
j_gene: TRBJ2-1
d_gene: -
CDR3nt: TGTGCCAGCAGCGTAGGGGGGCCGTTCTTC
CDR3aa: CASSVGGPFF

abundance: -
v_gene: TRBV21-1
j_gene: TRBJ1-1
d_gene: -
CDR3nt: TGTGCCAGCAGCAAGGGGGGCACTGAAGCTTTCTTT
CDR3aa: CASSKGGTEAFF

abundance: -
v_gene: TRBV9
j_gene: TRBJ2-1
d_gene: TRBD2
CDR3nt: TGTGCCAGCAGCCAGACTAGCGGCTCCTACAATGAGCAGTTCTTC
CDR3aa: CASSQTSGSYNEQFF

abundance: -
v_gene: TRBV27
j_gene: TRBJ1-1
d_gene: -
CDR3nt: TGTGCCAGCAGCACCGGGGCGAACACTGAAGCTTTCTTT
CDR3aa: CASSTGANTEAFF

abundance: -
v_gene: TRBV5-4
j_gene: TRBJ2-2
d_gene: -
CDR3nt: TGTGCCAGCAGCGCGTTAGGGGGGAACACCGGGGAGCTGTTTTTT
CDR3aa: CASSALGGNTGELFF

abundance: -
v_gene: TRBV9
j_gene: TRBJ2-1
d_gene: -
CDR3nt: TGTGCCAGCAGCCTTACTCCAGGGCCCTACAATGAGCAGTTCTTC
CDR3aa: CASSLTPGPYNEQFF

abundance: -
v_gene: TRBV7-9
j_gene: TRBJ2-7
d_gene: -
CDR3nt: TGTGCCAGCAGCCAATCTCTAGACAGCACCTACGAGCAGTACTTC
CDR3aa: CASSQSLDSTYEQYF

abundance: few
v_gene: TRBV7-9
j_gene: TRBJ1-1
d_gene: -
CDR3nt: TGTGCCAGCAGCTTGGGTAGTGCTGAAGCTTTCTTT
CDR3aa: CASSLGSAEAFF

abundance: -
v_gene: TRBV4-1
j_gene: TRBJ2-1
d_gene: TRBD1
CDR3nt: TGCGCCAGCAGCGACCGGGACAGGGGGCGCACTGAGCAGTTCTTC
CDR3aa: CASSDRDRGRTEQFF

abundance: once
v_gene: TRBV27
j_gene: TRBJ1-2
d_gene: TRBD1
CDR3nt: TGTGCCAGCAGTTTCTTAAGATCTCCGGGACAGTTAGCTAACTATGGCTACACCTTC
CDR3aa: CASSFLRSPGQLANYGYTF

abundance: few
v_gene: TRBV29-1
j_gene: TRBJ1-2
d_gene: -
CDR3nt: TGCAGCGTTGAAATGGGAGATGGCTACACCTTC
CDR3aa: CSVEMGDGYTF

abundance: -
v_gene: TRBV27
j_gene: TRBJ2-1
d_gene: TRBD1
CDR3nt: TGTGCCAGCAGGAACCGGGACAGTTATTACAATGAGCAGTTCTTC
CDR3aa: CASRNRDSYYNEQFF

abundance: -
v_gene: TRBV27
j_gene: TRBJ1-5
d_gene: -
CDR3nt: TGTGCCAGCGGTGTATACGGTGGTCTTAGCAATCAGCCCCAGCATTTT
CDR3aa: CASGVYGGLSNQPQHF

abundance: -
v_gene: TRBV13
j_gene: TRBJ1-2
d_gene: TRBD1
CDR3nt: TGTGCCAGCAGCTCGGATTGGACAGGGAGCTATGGCTACACCTTC
CDR3aa: CASSSDWTGSYGYTF

abundance: -
v_gene: TRBV18
j_gene: TRBJ2-7
d_gene: TRBD1
CDR3nt: TGTGCCAGCTCACCACCACGGGGACAGGGGGCGACCTACGAGCAGTACTTC
CDR3aa: CASSPPRGQGATYEQYF

abundance: -
v_gene: TRBV5-4
j_gene: TRBJ2-7
d_gene: -
CDR3nt: TGTGCCAGCAGCGCCGGACTTGCCTACGAGCAGTACTTC
CDR3aa: CASSAGLAYEQYF

abundance: -
v_gene: TRBV7-9
j_gene: TRBJ2-2
d_gene: -
CDR3nt: TGTGCCAGCAGCCCTGATCTAGCGAGCACCGGGGAGCTGTTTTTT
CDR3aa: CASSPDLASTGELFF

abundance: many
v_gene: TRBV29-1
j_gene: TRBJ2-1
d_gene: -
CDR3nt: TGCAGCGTTGACCCGGACGGGGGAAATGAGCAGTTCTTC
CDR3aa: CSVDPDGGNEQFF

abundance: -
v_gene: TRBV28
j_gene: TRBJ2-7
d_gene: TRBD2
CDR3nt: TGTGCCAGCAGAGGGACTATGGGAGAGCAGTACTTC
CDR3aa: CASRGTMGEQYF

abundance: -
v_gene: TRBV19
j_gene: TRBJ2-7
d_gene: -
CDR3nt: TGTGCCAGTAGTCCCGCTTATTGGGGCGAGCAGTACTTC
CDR3aa: CASSPAYWGEQYF